The 22 T cell receptor beta chains listed next were all sequenced from one sample in a study of long-term antiretroviral therapy in people with HIV (dated by TCRdb to 2021 to 2024). Sequencing of the TRB variable region was done with the immunoSEQ hsTCRB v3.0 assay at survey level resolution. In its TCRdb copy, this immuneACCESS table keeps in-frame sequences only and misses some clones. Where compared with another copy, unresolved V genes explain less than half of these, and the others have no known cause. This sample gives around 30,000 clones in total; roughly 84% of them show up just once. The ten largest clones represent 5.5% to 7% of the sample. The source material was unsorted PBMCs, sampled 0.4 years after starting antiretroviral therapy. The receptor set was obtained from a man in his late teens or twenties with HIV.

This chain uses TRBV10-1 with TRBJ2-1, with D uncertain. The germline gives CDR1 WNHNN, CDR2 SYGVQD (reference sequence). The CDR3 is 12 amino acids. Trimming left V 5 bases short and J 6 bases short, with 8 bases between. The CDR3 DNA follows: TGCGCCAGCAGTCAAGGATCCAATGAGCAGTTCTTC. Protein: CASSQGSNEQFF.

The chain joins TRBV7-9 to TRBJ2-7; the match to TRBD1 covers 7 bases. Germline V gene data show CDR1 as SEHNR and CDR2 as FQNEAQ (reference sequence). This CDR3 spans 15 amino acids. V gave up 2 bases and J gave up 2 bases; unmatched junction bases: 6. The CDR3 protein is CASSLPPQGTYEQYF. Here the CDR3 DNA reads TGTGCCAGCAGCTTACCCCCACAGGGGACCTACGAGCAGTACTTC.

This clone is deemed medium-sized. The gene calls are TRBV6-4 and TRBJ2-7, with a weak D call TRBD2 (6 bases). Between the trimmed V and J ends, which lost 5 bases and 5 bases, there was a span of 10 bases. Germline CDR1 and CDR2: MRHNA and SNTAGT. The CDR3 consists of 12 residues. The CDR3 is CASSRPGDEQYF. As DNA, the CDR3 is TGTGCCAGCAGTCGACCGGGAGACGAGCAGTACTTC.

CDR3 DNA sequence: TGCGCCAGCAGCTTTGGGACTAGCGGGGGATTTTCCTACGAGCAGTACTTC. This codes for CASSFGTSGGFSYEQYF. The chain combines TRBV5-1 with TRBJ2-7, with 14 bases matching TRBD2. V was clipped by 2 bases and J by 1 base; unmatched bases: 5. There are 17 residues in the CDR3. Per the germline V gene, CDR1 is SGHRS and CDR2 is YFSETQ.

V and J are TRBV5-5 and TRBJ1-1; perhaps TRBD1 as D (5 bases). Looked up from germline, CDR1 is SGHKS and CDR2 is YYEKEE (reference sequence). There are 14 residues in the CDR3. The V and J ends lost 1 base and 8 bases respectively, with 15 bases between them. The CDR3 is CASSLRDLGREAFF. In nucleotides, the CDR3 is TGTGCCAGCAGCTTGCGGGACCTCGGAAGGGAAGCTTTCTTT.

The chain carries TRBV9 and TRBJ1-1, with unresolved D. Trimming pared 4 bases from V and 2 bases from J, leaving 9 bases between. Germline CDR1 reads SGDLS; CDR2 reads YYNGEE. This CDR3 region has 13 residues. Written as DNA, the CDR3 is TGTGCCAGCAGCCCCGACCCAAACACTGAAGCTTTCTTT. Protein product: CASSPDPNTEAFF.

The chain uses TRBV4-3 and TRBJ1-4, with D uncertain. Trimming took off 1 base at V and 8 bases at J, with 11 bases between the two ends. The CDR3 has 14 amino acids. Germline V gives CDR1 LGHNA, CDR2 YSLEER. The CDR3 reads CASSQGAVVEKLFF. In nucleotides, the CDR3 is TGCGCCAGCAGCCAAGGAGCCGTAGTAGAAAAACTGTTTTTT.

The V call is TRBV9, the J call TRBJ2-7; 8 nucleotides agree with TRBD1. The CDR3 length is 16 residues. Trimming at V came to 7 bases and at J to 4 bases, leaving 16 bases not matched to a gene. Germline values: CDR1 SGDLS, CDR2 YYNGEE. CDR3 nucleotide sequence: TGTGCCAGCGGTGAGAGCAGGACAGGGAATAGGTACGAGCAGTACTTC. Translation gives CASGESRTGNRYEQYF.

This chain uses TRBV28 with TRBJ1-1; D is unresolved. The CDR3 is 12 residues long. The V gene lost 5 bases and the J gene lost 2 bases, with 6 bases spanning the gap. The germline CDR1 and CDR2 sequences are MDHEN and SYDVKM. The CDR3, as DNA: TGTGCCAGCAGTCCCCACAACACTGAAGCTTTCTTT. This gives the protein CASSPHNTEAFF. Supplemented by reference TRBV28 and TRBJ1-1, the full variable domain reads DVKVTQSSRYLVKRTGEKVFLECVQDMDHENMFWYRQDPGLGLRLIYFSYDVKMKEKGDIPEGYSVSREKKERFSLILESASTNQTSMYLCASSPHNTEAFFGQGTRLTVV.

The rearrangement links TRBV19 to TRBJ2-7; 9 bases are shared with TRBD2. The V segment lost 3 bases and the J segment 3 bases; nucleotides outside the gene matches: 12. CDR1 LNHDA and CDR2 SQIVND come from the germline V gene (reference sequence). The length of the CDR3 is 17 residues. CDR3 sequence reads: CASSIRSGGSGSYEQYF. The CDR3 DNA follows: TGTGCCAGTAGTATTCGAAGCGGCGGTAGCGGGAGCTACGAGCAGTACTTC.

The chain carries TRBV5-6 and TRBJ2-5, with D unclear. The germline gives CDR1 SGHDT, CDR2 YYEEEE. The CDR3 has 11 residues. Trimming removed 4 bases from V and 1 base from J, with 2 bases in between. CDR3 sequence reads: CASSRQETQYF. CDR3 DNA sequence: TGTGCCAGCAGCCGCCAAGAGACCCAGTACTTC.

The chain joins TRBV5-1 to TRBJ2-5, with TRBD1 identical over 7 bases. Germline CDR1 SGHRS, CDR2 YFSETQ. The CDR3 extends over 17 amino acids. The J segment lost 5 bases and the V segment lost 0 bases, leaving 13 bases of the junction unmatched. CDR3 sequence: CASSLANRGAGVETQYF. CDR3 nucleotides: TGCGCCAGCAGCTTGGCTAACAGGGGCGCCGGTGTGGAGACCCAGTACTTC.

V is TRBV5-5 and J is TRBJ1-3; 8 bases fit TRBD1. The CDR3 runs to 19 residues. V shed 1 base, J shed 0 bases, and the junction held 12 bases outside the gene matches. CDR1 SGHKS and CDR2 YYEKEE come from the germline V gene (reference sequence). Here the CDR3 DNA reads TGTGCCAGCAGCTTGAGGACAGGGCTCTACCCCGACTCTGGAAACACCATATATTTT. Translating it yields CASSLRTGLYPDSGNTIYF.

The chain carries TRBV5-1 and TRBJ2-5; the D gene is possibly TRBD1 (5 bases). The CDR3 has 13 amino acids. V was pared by 5 bases and J by 1 base, with 9 bases between. Germline V gives CDR1 SGHRS, CDR2 YFSETQ. CDR3: CASSFDSQETQYF. CDR3 sequence (DNA): TGCGCCAGCAGTTTTGACAGCCAAGAGACCCAGTACTTC.

In regard to this clone: At one end, the junction sequence differs from germline, possibly due to a read error. The J gene is TRBJ2-7, the V gene TRBV27, with D possibly being TRBD1 or TRBD2 (6 bases each). Germline CDR1 and CDR2: MNHEY and SMNVEV (reference sequence). CDR3 size: 12 residues. The CDR3 DNA reads TGTACCAGCAGTCTTGGGGGGCGCGAGCAGTACTTC. It yields the protein CTSSLGGREQYF.

About this clone itself: This same CDR3 is encoded by further DNA sequences in the sample. This chain links TRBV27 with TRBJ2-1, with D maybe TRBD1 (6 bases). Germline V gives CDR1 MNHEY, CDR2 SMNVEV (reference sequence). With 3 bases removed from V and 6 bases from J, the gap between germline ends came to 9 bases. CDR3 length: 13 residues. CDR3 sequence (DNA): TGTGCCAGCAGTTTCGGCAGGGGCAATGAGCAGTTCTTC. This sequence encodes CASSFGRGNEQFF.

V usage is TRBV27 and J usage is TRBJ2-1, with D perhaps matching TRBD2 (6 bases). Germline assignment: CDR1 MNHEY and CDR2 SMNVEV (reference sequence). The CDR3 is made up of 16 amino acids. The ends were cut back, 7 bases at V and 0 bases at J, with 16 bases in the middle. The CDR3 is CASNWAGGSSYNEQFF. The CDR3 DNA follows: TGTGCCAGCAACTGGGCCGGGGGTAGCTCCTACAATGAGCAGTTCTTC.

This clone has just one count. CDR3 region: CASSYEAASDTQYF. CDR3 bases: TGTGCCAGCAGTTACGAGGCGGCCTCGGATACGCAGTATTTT. The chain has TRBV28 and TRBJ2-3, with no clear D. V lost 4 bases and J 6 bases, leaving 14 bases between the germline ends. The CDR3 covers 14 residues. Germline values: CDR1 MDHEN, CDR2 SYDVKM.

The V call is TRBV4-3, the J call TRBJ1-4; 10 bases are shared with TRBD1. Trimming at V came to 0 bases and at J to 0 bases, leaving 10 bases not matched to a gene. Germline values: CDR1 LGHNA, CDR2 YSLEER. The CDR3 is 20 residues long. CDR3 protein: CASSQDRGQGRFATNEKLFF. Written as DNA, the CDR3 is TGCGCCAGCAGCCAAGACAGGGGACAGGGGAGGTTCGCAACTAATGAAAAACTGTTTTTT.

The chain recombines TRBV5-1 with TRBJ1-1; 8 bases map to TRBD1. The CDR3 consists of 14 residues. Germline lookup yields CDR1 SGHRS and CDR2 YFSETQ. V lost 0 bases to trimming and J lost 5 bases; unmatched junction nucleotides: 3. CDR3 nucleotides: TGCGCCAGCAGCTTGGGACAGGGGAAGACTGAAGCTTTCTTT. This gives the protein CASSLGQGKTEAFF.

The chain couples TRBV19 to TRBJ2-7, with a weak D call TRBD2 (6 bases). The CDR3 totals 15 residues. Germline V lookup: CDR1 LNHDA, CDR2 SQIVND (reference sequence). The V end lost 5 bases, the J end lost 0 bases, and 14 bases lay between the germline ends. CDR3 DNA: TGTGCCAGTAGTTTATCCGGGGGTAGCTCCTACGAGCAGTACTTC. Its translation is CASSLSGGSSYEQYF.

The chain uses TRBV10-3 and TRBJ2-7; possible D gene TRBD1, 5 bases. The CDR3 is 12 residues long. The ends were cut back, 4 bases at V and 2 bases at J, with 6 bases in the middle. Germline V gives CDR1 ENHRY, CDR2 SYGVKD. The CDR3, as DNA: TGTGCCATCAGTGGGACAACCTACGAGCAGTACTTC. Translation: CAISGTTYEQYF.